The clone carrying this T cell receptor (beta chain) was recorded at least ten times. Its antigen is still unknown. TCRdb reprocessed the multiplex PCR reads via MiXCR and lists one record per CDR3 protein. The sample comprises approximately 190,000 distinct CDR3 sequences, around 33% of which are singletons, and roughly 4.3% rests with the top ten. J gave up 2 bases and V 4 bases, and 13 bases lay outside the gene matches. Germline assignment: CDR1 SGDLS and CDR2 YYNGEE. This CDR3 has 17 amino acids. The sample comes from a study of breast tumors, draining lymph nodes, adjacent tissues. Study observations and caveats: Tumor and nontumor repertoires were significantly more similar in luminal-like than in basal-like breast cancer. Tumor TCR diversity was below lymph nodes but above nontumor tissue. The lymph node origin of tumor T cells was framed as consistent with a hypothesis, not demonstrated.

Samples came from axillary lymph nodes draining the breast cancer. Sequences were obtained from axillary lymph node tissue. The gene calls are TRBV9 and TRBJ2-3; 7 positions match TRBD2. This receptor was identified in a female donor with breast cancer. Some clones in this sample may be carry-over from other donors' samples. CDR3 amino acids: CASSPRGVGLHTDTQYF. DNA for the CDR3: TGTGCCAGCAGCCCCCGGGGGGTTGGCCTGCACACAGATACGCAGTATTTT.